The 10 T cell receptor beta chains presented below share a single source sample, sequenced in a study of technical replicates of blood from a handful of donors. Method: immunoSEQ multiplex PCR; TCRdb's copy keeps in-frame clones and lacks some. The sample lists 56,000 or so clones, 93% occurring once. Sequencing was done on a sample of PBMCs. These receptors all stem from a human donor in good health. Some clones in this sample may be carry-over from other donors' samples.

This clone was picked up a small number of times. This rearrangement joins TRBV25-1 to TRBJ1-2; D might be TRBD1 (5 bases). This CDR3 has 15 amino acids. With 4 bases removed from V and 7 bases from J, the gap between germline ends came to 19 bases. Germline V lookup: CDR1 MGHDK, CDR2 SYGVNS. The CDR3 coding sequence is TGTGCCAGCAGTGTCTCGGTAGGGGATTGGGGTGGCTACACCTTC. Its protein is CASSVSVGDWGGYTF.

The chain has TRBV4-1 and TRBJ1-1; D not certain. Germline V gene lookup returns CDR1 MGHRA and CDR2 YSYEKL. The CDR3 sequence is 15 residues long. V lost 1 base and J lost 8, with 17 bases in between. The CDR3 region has the DNA TGCGCCAGCAGCCAAGGGGTTTTGGGGAGTCGGGAAGCTTTCTTT. It encodes CASSQGVLGSREAFF.

The genes are TRBV4-1 and TRBJ2-1, with 7 bases lining up with TRBD2. Germline trimming cut 1 base from V and 2 bases from J; bases unmatched to any gene: 5. The CDR3 consists of 16 residues. Germline CDR1 MGHRA, CDR2 YSYEKL. The CDR3 spells CASSQVRAGTYNEQFF. In nucleotides, the CDR3 is TGCGCCAGCAGCCAAGTTCGAGCGGGGACCTACAATGAGCAGTTCTTC.

The chain recombines TRBV25-1 with TRBJ1-1, with TRBD1 matching 10 bases. This CDR3 contains 14 residues. J was trimmed by 6 bases and V by 3 bases; bases with no gene match: 4. The germline gives CDR1 MGHDK, CDR2 SYGVNS. The CDR3 loop reads CASSETGGWSEAFF. The CDR3 region has the DNA TGTGCCAGCAGTGAGACAGGGGGCTGGTCTGAAGCTTTCTTT.

The count of this clone is one. The chain joins TRBV9 to TRBJ2-7; the match to TRBD1 covers 9 bases. There are 14 residues in the CDR3. V was pared by 2 bases and J by 3 bases, with 3 bases of the junction left unmatched. Looked up from germline, CDR1 is SGDLS and CDR2 is YYNGEE. In DNA, the CDR3 is TGTGCCAGCAGCGTTGGGGACAGGGACTACGAGCAGTACTTC. It encodes CASSVGDRDYEQYF.

The chain recombines TRBV7-2 with TRBJ2-5; 8 nucleotides line up with TRBD2. J lost 5 bases, V lost 2 bases, and 13 bases had no gene match. CDR1 and CDR2 from the germline V gene are SGHTA and FQGNSA. The CDR3 runs 17 residues. This chain's CDR3 is CASSLIVSGRGMETQYF. In DNA, the CDR3 is TGTGCCAGCAGCTTAATAGTATCCGGGAGGGGAATGGAGACCCAGTACTTC. Combining the CDR3 with reference TRBV7-2 and TRBJ2-5 gives the whole variable domain GAGVSQSPSNKVTEKGKDVELRCDPISGHTALYWYRQSLGQGLEFLIYFQGNSAPDKSGLPSDRFSAERTGGSVSTLTIQRTQQEDSAVYLCASSLIVSGRGMETQYFGPGTRLLVL.

DNA of the CDR3: TGTGCCAGCTCAACAAACGATAATTCACCCCTCCACTTT. Translating it yields CASSTNDNSPLHF. The chain uses TRBV18 and TRBJ1-6; D ambiguous. The CDR3 totals 13 residues. Trimming removed 5 bases at V and 5 bases at J, with 7 bases between. CDR1 is KGHSH, CDR2 LQKENI, per germline.

J is TRBJ1-1 and V is TRBV9, with a weak D call TRBD1 (6 bases). V lost 3 bases, J lost 1 base, and 16 bases lay in between. CDR3 size: 16 residues. Per germline, CDR1 SGDLS and CDR2 YYNGEE. The CDR3 region is CASSAGDTQENTEAFF. The CDR3, as DNA: TGTGCCAGCAGCGCTGGGGACACCCAGGAGAACACTGAAGCTTTCTTT.

This chain uses TRBV4-2 with TRBJ2-7; TRBD2 matches at 10 bases. This CDR3 is 15 amino acids long. The V and J ends lost 5 bases and 2 bases, in that order; junction bases with no gene match: 6. Germline V gives CDR1 LGHNA, CDR2 YNFKEQ. The chain's CDR3 is CASSSWTSGTYEQYF. DNA of the CDR3: TGTGCCAGCAGCTCTTGGACTAGCGGTACCTACGAGCAGTACTTC.

The chain couples TRBV7-2 to TRBJ2-5; 9 nucleotides line up with TRBD1. V lost 5 bases and J lost 7; bases outside the gene matches: 14. Germline CDR1 SGHTA, CDR2 FQGNSA. The CDR3 is 16 amino acids. CDR3 sequence: CASSPAGVDRGGTQYF. In nucleotides, the CDR3 is TGTGCCAGCAGCCCAGCGGGCGTGGACAGGGGAGGGACCCAGTACTTC. The full variable domain, with the rest looked up from reference TRBV7-2 and TRBJ2-5, is GAGVSQSPSNKVTEKGKDVELRCDPISGHTALYWYRQSLGQGLEFLIYFQGNSAPDKSGLPSDRFSAERTGGSVSTLTIQRTQQEDSAVYLCASSPAGVDRGGTQYFGPGTRLLVL.